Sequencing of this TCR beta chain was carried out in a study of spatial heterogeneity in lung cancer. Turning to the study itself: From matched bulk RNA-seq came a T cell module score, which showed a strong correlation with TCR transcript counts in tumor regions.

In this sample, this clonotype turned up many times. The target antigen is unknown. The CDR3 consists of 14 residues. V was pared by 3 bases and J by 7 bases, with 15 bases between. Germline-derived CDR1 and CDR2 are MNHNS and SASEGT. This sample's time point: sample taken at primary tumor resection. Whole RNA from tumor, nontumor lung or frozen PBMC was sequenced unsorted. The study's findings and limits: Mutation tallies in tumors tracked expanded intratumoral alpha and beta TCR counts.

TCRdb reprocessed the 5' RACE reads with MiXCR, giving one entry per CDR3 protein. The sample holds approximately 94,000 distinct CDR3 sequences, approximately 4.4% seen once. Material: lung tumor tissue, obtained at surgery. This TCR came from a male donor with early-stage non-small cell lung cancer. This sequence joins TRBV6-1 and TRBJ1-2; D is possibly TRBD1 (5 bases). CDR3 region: CASSEGRDRGGYTF. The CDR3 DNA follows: TGTGCCAGCAGTGAGGGGCGTGACCGTGGTGGCTACACCTTC.